This TCR beta chain stems from a study of early T cells in non-severe SARS-CoV-2 infection. Study-level background: Sequencing was performed on bulk RNA from unsorted whole blood, leaving chains unpaired.

The TCR library protocol was used to attach unique molecular identifiers. These identifiers were attached to individual cDNA molecules. TCRdb processed the 5' RACE reads anew with MiXCR; each CDR3 protein has one entry. The table lists around 48,000 distinct CDR3 sequences, about 13% of them singletons, with about a tenth in the top ten. V lost 6 bases, J lost 4 bases, and 9 bases lay in between. The CDR3 loop spans 12 amino acids. Per the germline V gene, CDR1 is MDHEN and CDR2 is SYDVKM. This clonotype was seen a few times. Its antigen remains unidentified. Whole-study results and caveats: Private and CD4 specificities were missed by VDJdb matching, skewed to anti-spike CD8.

The chain has TRBV28 and TRBJ1-1; tentative D call: TRBD1 (5 bases). The TCR sequence derives from an adult who was a healthcare worker with PCR-confirmed SARS-CoV-2 infection or an uninfected control (not recorded which). The source material was whole blood. The CDR3 reads CASSLQVTEAFF. The CDR3 region has the DNA TGTGCCAGCAGCCTACAGGTCACTGAAGCTTTCTTT.